This entry lists 15 T cell receptor beta chains sequenced from one sample in a study of blood T cell repertoires in COVID-19. TCRdb's copy holds only in-frame clones and misses some; the assay was immunoSEQ multiplex PCR. Of 250,000 to 300,000 clones detected, about 70% appear once; the ten largest clones hold more than 2.5%. The sequencing sample was made of peripheral blood. These receptors all stem from an elderly woman with acute or convalescent COVID-19.

About this clone itself: This CDR3 is also generated by other DNA sequences in the sample. This sequence joins TRBV5-1 and TRBJ1-2; a weak D match, TRBD1 (6 bases). The V gene lost 4 bases and the J gene lost 8 bases, with 18 bases spanning the gap. Germline CDR1 and CDR2: SGHRS and YFSETQ. The CDR3 consists of 14 residues. The CDR3 here is CASSAPDSASGYTF. The CDR3 coding sequence is TGCGCCAGCAGCGCCCCGGACAGCGCCAGCGGCTACACCTTC.

This clone was seen a handful of times. The chain uses TRBV19 and TRBJ1-5; D is uncertain. The CDR3 has 16 residues. Germline V lookup: CDR1 LNHDA, CDR2 SQIVND (reference sequence). Between the trimmed V and J ends, which lost 5 bases and 2 bases, there was a span of 16 bases. CDR3 bases: TGTGCCAGTAGTGCCCGTGGAGGAGTGGGCAATCAGCCCCAGCATTTT. Translated, it gives CASSARGGVGNQPQHF.

The chain employs TRBV10-2 and TRBJ1-1; TRBD1 agrees at 7 bases. CDR3 size: 15 residues. The trim removed 5 bases at V and 1 base at J, leaving 7 bases unmatched. CDR1 is WSHSY, CDR2 SAAADI, per germline. Here the CDR3 reads CASSPIRDRNTEAFF. The CDR3 DNA sequence: TGCGCCAGCAGTCCTATCCGGGACAGGAACACTGAAGCTTTCTTT.

This chain uses TRBV5-6 with TRBJ1-2; no definite D call. The V end lost 1 base, the J end lost 4 bases, and 11 bases lay between the germline ends. In germline, CDR1 is SGHDT, CDR2 YYEEEE. The CDR3 sequence is 14 residues long. In nucleotides, the CDR3 is TGTGCCAGCAGCTTGTGGAAGGCGGTCTATGGCTACACCTTC. It yields the protein CASSLWKAVYGYTF.

This chain joins TRBV11-2 and TRBJ2-3; perhaps TRBD1 as D (6 bases). Germline V lookup: CDR1 SGHAT, CDR2 FQNNGV. Trimming removed 4 bases at V and 1 base at J, with 9 bases between. The CDR3 is 14 amino acids. The CDR3 reads CASSSPGGTDTQYF. CDR3 DNA: TGTGCCAGCAGCTCTCCAGGGGGCACAGATACGCAGTATTTT.

This rearrangement joins TRBV18 to TRBJ2-7; perhaps TRBD1 as D (5 bases). V shed 2 bases and J shed 3 bases, with 5 bases lying between them. Germline V CDR1 and CDR2: KGHSH, LQKENI. This CDR3 region has 12 residues. CDR3 in amino acids: CASSPTGYEQYF. CDR3 nucleotide sequence: TGTGCCAGCTCACCAACAGGCTACGAGCAGTACTTC. Based on the CDR3 plus reference TRBV18 and TRBJ2-7, the full variable domain is NAGVMQNPRHLVRRRGQEARLRCSPMKGHSHVYWYRQLPEEGLKFMVYLQKENIIDESGMPKERFSAEFPKEGPSILRIQQVVRGDSAAYFCASSPTGYEQYFGPGTRLTVT.

The J gene is TRBJ2-7, the V gene TRBV27, with 13 nucleotides matching TRBD2. From germline, CDR1 is MNHEY and CDR2 SMNVEV (reference sequence). Losses at the gene ends were 2 bases for V and 3 bases for J; bases not matched to a gene: 7. This CDR3 contains 17 residues. The CDR3: CASSLRGGTSGNYEQYF. DNA of the CDR3: TGTGCCAGCAGTTTAAGAGGAGGGACTAGCGGGAACTACGAGCAGTACTTC.

DNA for the CDR3: TGTGCCAGCAGCTCCCTATCAGATACGCAGTATTTT. This gives the protein CASSSLSDTQYF. The chain combines TRBV7-2 with TRBJ2-3, with no clear D. The CDR3 is 12 amino acids. Trimming shortened V by 4 bases and J by 4 bases, and 6 bases separated the two germline ends. In germline, CDR1 is SGHTA, CDR2 FQGNSA.

The rearrangement links TRBV2 to TRBJ1-5, with no clear D. CDR1 is SNHLY and CDR2 is FYNNEI in the germline V gene. The CDR3 has 14 residues. The germline V and J ends were trimmed by 5 bases and 3 bases, with 11 bases remaining between them. CDR3 DNA sequence: TGTGCCAGCAGTCGGGGAGCCTCCAATCAGCCCCAGCATTTT. This encodes CASSRGASNQPQHF. Combining the CDR3 with reference TRBV2 and TRBJ1-5 gives the whole variable domain EPEVTQTPSHQVTQMGQEVILRCVPISNHLYFYWYRQILGQKVEFLVSFYNNEISEKSEIFDDQFSVERPDGSNFTLKIRSTKLEDSAMYFCASSRGASNQPQHFGDGTRLSIL.

The chain recombines TRBV6-5 with TRBJ2-7, with a possible D match to TRBD2 (6 bases). CDR3 length: 13 amino acids. V lost 8 bases and J lost 2, with 13 bases in between. The germline V gene encodes CDR1 MNHEY and CDR2 SVGAGI. In DNA, the CDR3 is TGTGCCAGCGGGCGGGGCCCGGCCTACGAGCAGTACTTC. Amino acids: CASGRGPAYEQYF.

This sequence joins TRBV19 and TRBJ2-7; the match to TRBD1 covers 7 bases. The CDR3 has 16 amino acids. V was pared by 2 bases and J by 3 bases, with 10 bases of the junction left unmatched. CDR1 and CDR2 (germline): LNHDA, SQIVND (reference sequence). Here the CDR3 DNA reads TGTGCCAGTAGTATAACCACCGGACAGGTCGGCTACGAGCAGTACTTC. Translation gives CASSITTGQVGYEQYF.

V usage is TRBV3-1 (or the pseudogene TRBV3-2) and J usage is TRBJ1-6; TRBD1 might be the D (6 bases). The CDR3 is 16 amino acids. Germline V gene data show CDR1 as LGHDT and CDR2 as YNNKEL (reference sequence). Trimming left V 4 bases short and J 7 bases short, with 17 bases between. CDR3 sequence (DNA): TGTGCCAGCAGCCGAGGTTGGACAGCTGAAAATTCACCCCTCCACTTT. As protein: CASSRGWTAENSPLHF.

The V and J genes are TRBV2 and TRBJ2-3; D is perhaps TRBD2 (6 bases). Germline CDR1 SNHLY, CDR2 FYNNEI. This CDR3 has 15 residues. V was trimmed by 4 bases and J by 5 bases, leaving 16 bases between them. In nucleotides, the CDR3 is TGTGCCAGCAGTGTGCGTCACGGGAGAGAAGATACGCAGTATTTT. It specifies CASSVRHGREDTQYF. Based on the CDR3 plus reference TRBV2 and TRBJ2-3, the full variable domain is EPEVTQTPSHQVTQMGQEVILRCVPISNHLYFYWYRQILGQKVEFLVSFYNNEISEKSEIFDDQFSVERPDGSNFTLKIRSTKLEDSAMYFCASSVRHGREDTQYFGPGTRLTVL.

The CDR3 sequence is CASSSRGGRSTDTQYF. CDR3 DNA sequence: TGTGCCAGCAGCTCGAGGGGCGGGAGAAGCACAGATACGCAGTATTTT. The V call is TRBV5-4, the J call TRBJ2-3; 7 nucleotides line up with TRBD2. The trim removed 3 bases at V and 0 bases at J, leaving 7 bases unmatched. This CDR3 spans 16 amino acids. The germline V gene encodes CDR1 SGHNT and CDR2 YYREEE (reference sequence).

The rearrangement links TRBV7-3 to TRBJ2-2, with D perhaps TRBD1 (6 bases). Trimming stripped 5 bases from V and 5 bases from J, with 12 bases between. The CDR3 is made up of 14 amino acids. Germline V gene lookup returns CDR1 SGHTA and CDR2 FQGTGA. The CDR3: CASSGTGNTGELFF. CDR3 in DNA: TGTGCCAGCAGCGGCACAGGGAATACCGGGGAGCTGTTTTTT.